This TCR beta chain was recovered during a study of blood T cells in healthy people across ages (dated by TCRdb to between 2014 and 2017). With respect to the entire study: In model experiments, template switching captured about one uniquely barcoded TCR beta cDNA molecule for every two T cells. Age-related changes in TCR beta repertoire diversity were measured in the study by deep sequencing normalized with unique cDNA molecular identifiers. The donors were divided into four age groups: young (average 16 years), middle-aged (almost 40), aged (approximately 62) and long-lived (around 80). To avoid experimental bias, donors of different ages were spread randomly across the sequencing lanes. Using the same blood draw, the study looked at two additional independent replicas of 1 million unique cDNA reads for two donors, one aged 18 to 30 and the other aged 80 or older. General study outcomes and caveats: Since profiling was done on bulk unsorted PBMCs, naive and antigen-experienced compartments could not be conclusively compared. There was a strong correlation between observed TCR beta diversity and the percentage of naive T cells measured by flow cytometry. The CMV infection status of donors was not known, potentially confounding age-related changes in expanded clonotypes. Observed TCR beta diversity per million T cells fell roughly linearly with age, and a significant reduction was already apparent by age around 40. Estimates of total diversity from one million sequenced T cells were regarded as lower bounds and underestimates. The long-lived group showed more naive CD4+ T cells, fewer expanded clones and increased TCR diversity than the aged group, suggesting age selection.

V is shortened by 2 bases, J by 7 bases, and the region joining them spans 5 bases. CDR1 and CDR2 (SNHLY, FYNNEI) derive from the germline V gene. From cysteine to phenylalanine, the CDR3 is 11 amino acids long. Just CDR3 DNA is preserved here, 33 bases in frame from base 1. About this clonotype: Which antigen it targets is not known. No much larger clonotype is one base removed from it; base qualities were not supplied.

The donors were roughly 40 Caucasian individuals from Russia, aged about 6 to 100 years, who were systemically healthy. Each donor gave approximately 10 milliliters of peripheral blood, collected into EDTA-treated Vacutainer tubes. Ficoll-Paque density-gradient centrifugation was used to isolate PBMCs, with at least 6.5 million obtained per sample. Total RNA was extracted from PBMCs with Trizol reagent, with at least 6 micrograms obtained per sample. Naive CD45RAhigh/CD27high T cell percentages were measured by flow cytometry on a PBMC aliquot from every donor. Library preparation was by 5' RACE. Sequencing took place on an Illumina HiSeq 2500. A second PCR of about 7 to 12 cycles was performed with a sample-barcoded 5' primer and a J-beta primer mix. A template-switch 5' adaptor carrying 12 random nucleotides introduced a unique molecular identifier onto each TCR beta cDNA molecule. Each sample yielded at least 2.5 million CDR3-containing paired-end reads. All of the RNA was converted into first-strand cDNA using the Mint cDNA synthesis kit, with a TRBC-specific oligonucleotide serving as the primer. Following uracil-DNA glycosylase treatment, all cDNA underwent a first 18-cycle PCR with the universal primers M1SS and BC2_uni_R. Per the original workflow: For normalization, 1 million high-quality reads, each with a distinct molecular identifier, were randomly selected from each sample. Reads sharing molecular identifiers were discarded rather than binned into consensus sequences. CDR3 identification, clonotype clustering and error correction used MiTCR with a Q25 quality threshold and the strictest error-elimination algorithm. A nonparametric unseen species model with Euler transformation was used to estimate a lower bound on total TCR beta diversity. TCRdb reran the public reads through fastp at Q25 and MiXCR, keeping productive beta chains. One record per CDR3 amino acid sequence lists the most common genes and DNA. The authors' filters were not applied to this entry. The sample table records approximately 730,000 distinct CDR3 sequences; approximately 55% of these occur just once. The ten most abundant clones make up around 41% of the sample.

This chain joins TRBV2 to TRBJ1-1; perhaps TRBD1 is the D gene, with 5 bases matching. This TCR came from a man aged 80 or over in good health. Sequenced input: blood. The nucleotide sequence is given as TGTGCCAGCAGTGAACAGGGTGAAGCTTTCTTT. Protein translation: CASSEQGEAFF.